These 21 T cell receptor beta chains were sequenced from one sample in a study of T cell repertoires in ileal Crohn's disease. The time point denotes: neoterminal ileum biopsy at postoperative endoscopy, about 6 months after surgery. Generated by immunoSEQ multiplex PCR, the TCRdb table keeps only in-frame clones and is missing some. The sample holds 7,500 to 9,500 clones, around 79% seen once. The sequencing sample was made of ileal tissue. These receptors were collected from an adult with Crohn's disease.

The chain links TRBV2 to TRBJ2-3, with 7 bases identical to TRBD1. This CDR3 contains 14 residues. CDR1 is SNHLY, CDR2 FYNNEI, per germline. V shed 3 bases, J shed 6 bases, and the junction held 6 bases outside the gene matches. The CDR3 is CASSDRTGADTQYF. The CDR3 nucleotides read TGTGCCAGCAGTGACAGGACAGGCGCGGATACGCAGTATTTT.

This clone occurred a few times. The chain uses TRBV2 and TRBJ1-1; 9 bases are a match to TRBD1. With 8 bases clipped from V and 0 bases from J, the junction kept 7 bases outside the gene matches. The germline gives CDR1 SNHLY, CDR2 FYNNEI. The CDR3 loop spans 15 amino acids. The CDR3 DNA reads as TGTGCCAGCCGGGACAGGGCTTTCATGAACACTGAAGCTTTCTTT. This codes for CASRDRAFMNTEAFF.

This chain joins TRBV7-3 and TRBJ1-2; tentatively, D is TRBD1 (6 bases). This CDR3 region has 17 residues. The germline V gene encodes CDR1 SGHTA and CDR2 FQGTGA. Trimming shortened V by 0 bases and J by 0 bases, and 14 bases separated the two germline ends. CDR3 protein: CASSLTSGQHANYGYTF. In DNA, the CDR3 is TGTGCCAGCAGCTTAACGTCCGGACAGCACGCTAACTATGGCTACACCTTC.

This clone was observed a few times. V and J are TRBV19 and TRBJ2-1; possibly TRBD2 for D (6 bases). Germline V gene sequence: CDR1 LNHDA, CDR2 SQIVND (reference sequence). The CDR3 totals 14 residues. Trimming removed 5 bases from V and 4 bases from J, with 12 bases in between. The CDR3 region has the DNA TGTGCCAGTAGTTCGACGGGAGAATACAATGAGCAGTTCTTC. This gives the protein CASSSTGEYNEQFF.

J is TRBJ2-3 and V is TRBV30; D is uncertain. V was trimmed by 0 bases and J by 1 base, leaving 5 bases between them. Per germline, CDR1 GTSNPN and CDR2 SVGIG (reference sequence). This CDR3 region has 13 residues. The CDR3 is CAWSVLGTDTQYF. The CDR3, as DNA: TGTGCCTGGAGTGTACTGGGCACAGATACGCAGTATTTT.

This chain joins TRBV19 and TRBJ2-1, with 7 bases aligning to TRBD1. Looked up from germline, CDR1 is LNHDA and CDR2 is SQIVND (reference sequence). After removal of 4 bases from V and 4 bases from J, the junction contained 10 bases not matched to a gene. This CDR3 contains 16 residues. The CDR3 DNA is TGTGCCAGTAGTACACCAGGGGGTGGGTTTTACAATGAGCAGTTCTTC. Amino acid sequence: CASSTPGGGFYNEQFF.

The chain carries TRBV6-6 and TRBJ1-1; no definite D call. Germline V lookup: CDR1 MNHNY, CDR2 SVGAGI (reference sequence). The CDR3 totals 12 residues. The V gene lost 4 bases and the J gene lost 3 bases, with 6 bases spanning the gap. The CDR3 here is CASSFPDTEAFF. The CDR3 bases are TGTGCCAGCAGTTTCCCTGACACTGAAGCTTTCTTT.

The chain links TRBV2 to TRBJ2-3; 11 bases are shared with TRBD2. Germline V gives CDR1 SNHLY, CDR2 FYNNEI. CDR3 size: 16 residues. The trim removed 7 bases at V and 0 bases at J, leaving 6 bases unmatched. In DNA, the CDR3 is TGTGCCAGCACCCTAGCGGGGGGCCCGAGCACAGATACGCAGTATTTT. This translates into CASTLAGGPSTDTQYF.

V gene TRBV19 combines with J gene TRBJ2-7; D perhaps matches TRBD2 (5 bases). V was clipped by 5 bases and J by 2 bases, with 7 bases between them. The CDR3 loop spans 12 amino acids. From germline, CDR1 is LNHDA and CDR2 SQIVND (reference sequence). The CDR3 coding sequence is TGTGCCAGTAGTTGGGGAGCCTACGAGCAGTACTTC. It is translated as CASSWGAYEQYF. Together with reference TRBV19 and TRBJ2-7, the CDR3 gives the full variable domain: DGGITQSPKYLFRKEGQNVTLSCEQNLNHDAMYWYRQDPGQGLRLIYYSQIVNDFQKGDIAEGYSVSREKKESFPLTVTSAQKNPTAFYLCASSWGAYEQYFGPGTRLTVT.

The chain is built from TRBV2 and TRBJ2-2, with 13 positions matching TRBD2. V lost 6 bases, J lost 1 base, and 2 bases stayed unmatched. Looked up from germline, CDR1 is SNHLY and CDR2 is FYNNEI. The CDR3 loop spans 16 amino acids. The CDR3 protein is CASRRLAGGNTGELFF. For the CDR3, the DNA is TGTGCCAGCAGAAGACTAGCGGGGGGGAACACCGGGGAGCTGTTTTTT.

V is TRBV6-1 and J is TRBJ2-3; 10 bases agree with TRBD1. This CDR3 is built from 19 residues. V trimming: 2 bases; J trimming: 3 bases; junction bases outside the gene matches: 14. The germline V gene encodes CDR1 MNHNS and CDR2 SASEGT. CDR3 sequence (DNA): TGTGCCAGCAGTGAATACCCCTTCTCCGGGACAGGGGAGACAGATACGCAGTATTTT. The encoded protein is CASSEYPFSGTGETDTQYF.

The V gene is TRBV30, the J gene TRBJ2-2; TRBD1 is a possible D gene (5 bases). Germline V gene data show CDR1 as GTSNPN and CDR2 as SVGIG (reference sequence). V was clipped by 4 bases and J by 0 bases, with 12 bases between them. The CDR3 is 15 amino acids. CDR3 loop: CAWKTGLTNTGELFF. The DNA of the CDR3 is TGTGCCTGGAAAACAGGCCTGACGAACACCGGGGAGCTGTTTTTT.

The chain links TRBV9 to TRBJ1-2, with TRBD1 matching over 8 bases. Germline V gene data show CDR1 as SGDLS and CDR2 as YYNGEE. Unmatched junction bases numbered 5, after V lost 4 bases and J lost 6 bases. CDR3 length: 13 amino acids. The CDR3 loop is CASSSDREDGYTF. The DNA of the CDR3 is TGTGCCAGCAGCTCGGACAGGGAGGATGGCTACACCTTC.

The genes are TRBV30 and TRBJ1-5; 9 bases match TRBD1. In germline, CDR1 is GTSNPN, CDR2 SVGIG (reference sequence). The CDR3 has 13 amino acids. V lost 8 bases to trimming and J lost 7 bases; unmatched junction nucleotides: 9. This CDR3 reads CAMSTGGKQPQHF. DNA for the CDR3: TGTGCCATGTCGACAGGGGGAAAACAGCCCCAGCATTTT.

This clone came up a few times. This chain connects TRBV6-6 to TRBJ1-1; D is unresolved. The CDR3 runs to 13 residues. The ends were cut back, 8 bases at V and 4 bases at J, with 14 bases in the middle. Germline loops: CDR1 MNHNY, CDR2 SVGAGI (reference sequence). This CDR3 reads CASSRVTSTEAFF. The CDR3 DNA reads TGTGCCAGCTCTCGCGTTACGAGCACTGAAGCTTTCTTT.

This chain links TRBV14 with TRBJ2-7; 10 bases are a match to TRBD2. The CDR3 is 17 amino acids. The V gene end was trimmed by 5 bases and the J gene end by 3 bases; junction bases not matched to a gene: 13. The V gene's germline CDR1 is SGHDN and CDR2 FVKESK. The CDR3 loop reads CASSNYYGLAGVYEQYF. CDR3 bases: TGTGCCAGCAGCAATTATTATGGTCTAGCGGGAGTCTACGAGCAGTACTTC.

This chain connects TRBV7-2 to TRBJ2-3; the match to TRBD1 covers 7 bases. Unmatched junction bases numbered 12, after V lost 5 bases and J lost 10 bases. Germline CDR1 is SGHTA and CDR2 is FQGNSA. The CDR3 extends over 14 amino acids. The CDR3 nucleotides read TGTGCCAGCAGCCCCGCTGACAGGGTGGAGGCGCAGTATTTT. Residues: CASSPADRVEAQYF.

In this sample, this clone is large. At the DNA level, this CDR3 is encoded by other sequences in the same sample as well. The chain combines TRBV7-3 with TRBJ2-2, with 7 positions matching TRBD2. The CDR3 length is 15 residues. Germline lookup yields CDR1 SGHTA and CDR2 FQGTGA. V lost 1 base to trimming and J lost 3 bases; unmatched junction nucleotides: 2. CDR3 sequence (DNA): TGTGCCAGCAGCTTAAAGGGGAGGGACACCGGGGAGCTGTTTTTT. Translated, it gives CASSLKGRDTGELFF.

By share of the sample, this clone is large. J is TRBJ2-7 and V is TRBV7-3; 8 positions agree with TRBD2. Unmatched junction bases numbered 11, after V lost 4 bases and J lost 3 bases. The CDR3 has 16 amino acids. CDR1 and CDR2 from the germline V gene are SGHTA and FQGTGA. The CDR3 protein is CASSYEGLVKGYEQYF. CDR3 sequence (DNA): TGTGCCAGCAGCTATGAGGGACTAGTAAAGGGCTACGAGCAGTACTTC.

The V and J genes are TRBV11-3 and TRBJ2-2; a possible D gene is TRBD2 (5 bases). V was clipped by 8 bases and J by 1 base, with 5 bases between them. CDR1 is SGHNT and CDR2 is YENEEA in the germline V gene. The CDR3 is 12 residues long. CDR3 residues: CASGLNTGELFF. CDR3 nucleotides: TGTGCCAGCGGACTGAACACCGGGGAGCTGTTTTTT.

CDR3 amino acids: CATSRDPGNTDTQYF. CDR3 in DNA: TGTGCCACCAGCAGAGATCCGGGTAACACAGATACGCAGTATTTT. The chain carries TRBV15 and TRBJ2-3; D gene unclear. There are 15 residues in the CDR3. V was cut by 0 bases and J by 2 bases, with 9 bases left in between. Germline CDR1 LNHNV, CDR2 YYDKDF (reference sequence).